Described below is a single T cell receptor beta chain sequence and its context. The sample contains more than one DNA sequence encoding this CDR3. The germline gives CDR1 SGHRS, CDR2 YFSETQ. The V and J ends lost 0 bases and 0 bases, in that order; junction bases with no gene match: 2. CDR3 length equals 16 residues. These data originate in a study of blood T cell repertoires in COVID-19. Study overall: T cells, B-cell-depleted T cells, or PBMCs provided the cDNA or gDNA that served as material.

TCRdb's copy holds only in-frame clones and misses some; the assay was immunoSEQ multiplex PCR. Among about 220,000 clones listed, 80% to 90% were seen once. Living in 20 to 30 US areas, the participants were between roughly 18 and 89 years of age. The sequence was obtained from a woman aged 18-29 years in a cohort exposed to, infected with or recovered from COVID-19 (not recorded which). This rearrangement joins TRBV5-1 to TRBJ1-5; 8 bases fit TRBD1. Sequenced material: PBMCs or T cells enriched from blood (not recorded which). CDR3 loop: CASSLGTGNSNQPQHF. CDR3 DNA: TGCGCCAGCAGCTTGGGGACAGGGAATAGCAATCAGCCCCAGCATTTT.